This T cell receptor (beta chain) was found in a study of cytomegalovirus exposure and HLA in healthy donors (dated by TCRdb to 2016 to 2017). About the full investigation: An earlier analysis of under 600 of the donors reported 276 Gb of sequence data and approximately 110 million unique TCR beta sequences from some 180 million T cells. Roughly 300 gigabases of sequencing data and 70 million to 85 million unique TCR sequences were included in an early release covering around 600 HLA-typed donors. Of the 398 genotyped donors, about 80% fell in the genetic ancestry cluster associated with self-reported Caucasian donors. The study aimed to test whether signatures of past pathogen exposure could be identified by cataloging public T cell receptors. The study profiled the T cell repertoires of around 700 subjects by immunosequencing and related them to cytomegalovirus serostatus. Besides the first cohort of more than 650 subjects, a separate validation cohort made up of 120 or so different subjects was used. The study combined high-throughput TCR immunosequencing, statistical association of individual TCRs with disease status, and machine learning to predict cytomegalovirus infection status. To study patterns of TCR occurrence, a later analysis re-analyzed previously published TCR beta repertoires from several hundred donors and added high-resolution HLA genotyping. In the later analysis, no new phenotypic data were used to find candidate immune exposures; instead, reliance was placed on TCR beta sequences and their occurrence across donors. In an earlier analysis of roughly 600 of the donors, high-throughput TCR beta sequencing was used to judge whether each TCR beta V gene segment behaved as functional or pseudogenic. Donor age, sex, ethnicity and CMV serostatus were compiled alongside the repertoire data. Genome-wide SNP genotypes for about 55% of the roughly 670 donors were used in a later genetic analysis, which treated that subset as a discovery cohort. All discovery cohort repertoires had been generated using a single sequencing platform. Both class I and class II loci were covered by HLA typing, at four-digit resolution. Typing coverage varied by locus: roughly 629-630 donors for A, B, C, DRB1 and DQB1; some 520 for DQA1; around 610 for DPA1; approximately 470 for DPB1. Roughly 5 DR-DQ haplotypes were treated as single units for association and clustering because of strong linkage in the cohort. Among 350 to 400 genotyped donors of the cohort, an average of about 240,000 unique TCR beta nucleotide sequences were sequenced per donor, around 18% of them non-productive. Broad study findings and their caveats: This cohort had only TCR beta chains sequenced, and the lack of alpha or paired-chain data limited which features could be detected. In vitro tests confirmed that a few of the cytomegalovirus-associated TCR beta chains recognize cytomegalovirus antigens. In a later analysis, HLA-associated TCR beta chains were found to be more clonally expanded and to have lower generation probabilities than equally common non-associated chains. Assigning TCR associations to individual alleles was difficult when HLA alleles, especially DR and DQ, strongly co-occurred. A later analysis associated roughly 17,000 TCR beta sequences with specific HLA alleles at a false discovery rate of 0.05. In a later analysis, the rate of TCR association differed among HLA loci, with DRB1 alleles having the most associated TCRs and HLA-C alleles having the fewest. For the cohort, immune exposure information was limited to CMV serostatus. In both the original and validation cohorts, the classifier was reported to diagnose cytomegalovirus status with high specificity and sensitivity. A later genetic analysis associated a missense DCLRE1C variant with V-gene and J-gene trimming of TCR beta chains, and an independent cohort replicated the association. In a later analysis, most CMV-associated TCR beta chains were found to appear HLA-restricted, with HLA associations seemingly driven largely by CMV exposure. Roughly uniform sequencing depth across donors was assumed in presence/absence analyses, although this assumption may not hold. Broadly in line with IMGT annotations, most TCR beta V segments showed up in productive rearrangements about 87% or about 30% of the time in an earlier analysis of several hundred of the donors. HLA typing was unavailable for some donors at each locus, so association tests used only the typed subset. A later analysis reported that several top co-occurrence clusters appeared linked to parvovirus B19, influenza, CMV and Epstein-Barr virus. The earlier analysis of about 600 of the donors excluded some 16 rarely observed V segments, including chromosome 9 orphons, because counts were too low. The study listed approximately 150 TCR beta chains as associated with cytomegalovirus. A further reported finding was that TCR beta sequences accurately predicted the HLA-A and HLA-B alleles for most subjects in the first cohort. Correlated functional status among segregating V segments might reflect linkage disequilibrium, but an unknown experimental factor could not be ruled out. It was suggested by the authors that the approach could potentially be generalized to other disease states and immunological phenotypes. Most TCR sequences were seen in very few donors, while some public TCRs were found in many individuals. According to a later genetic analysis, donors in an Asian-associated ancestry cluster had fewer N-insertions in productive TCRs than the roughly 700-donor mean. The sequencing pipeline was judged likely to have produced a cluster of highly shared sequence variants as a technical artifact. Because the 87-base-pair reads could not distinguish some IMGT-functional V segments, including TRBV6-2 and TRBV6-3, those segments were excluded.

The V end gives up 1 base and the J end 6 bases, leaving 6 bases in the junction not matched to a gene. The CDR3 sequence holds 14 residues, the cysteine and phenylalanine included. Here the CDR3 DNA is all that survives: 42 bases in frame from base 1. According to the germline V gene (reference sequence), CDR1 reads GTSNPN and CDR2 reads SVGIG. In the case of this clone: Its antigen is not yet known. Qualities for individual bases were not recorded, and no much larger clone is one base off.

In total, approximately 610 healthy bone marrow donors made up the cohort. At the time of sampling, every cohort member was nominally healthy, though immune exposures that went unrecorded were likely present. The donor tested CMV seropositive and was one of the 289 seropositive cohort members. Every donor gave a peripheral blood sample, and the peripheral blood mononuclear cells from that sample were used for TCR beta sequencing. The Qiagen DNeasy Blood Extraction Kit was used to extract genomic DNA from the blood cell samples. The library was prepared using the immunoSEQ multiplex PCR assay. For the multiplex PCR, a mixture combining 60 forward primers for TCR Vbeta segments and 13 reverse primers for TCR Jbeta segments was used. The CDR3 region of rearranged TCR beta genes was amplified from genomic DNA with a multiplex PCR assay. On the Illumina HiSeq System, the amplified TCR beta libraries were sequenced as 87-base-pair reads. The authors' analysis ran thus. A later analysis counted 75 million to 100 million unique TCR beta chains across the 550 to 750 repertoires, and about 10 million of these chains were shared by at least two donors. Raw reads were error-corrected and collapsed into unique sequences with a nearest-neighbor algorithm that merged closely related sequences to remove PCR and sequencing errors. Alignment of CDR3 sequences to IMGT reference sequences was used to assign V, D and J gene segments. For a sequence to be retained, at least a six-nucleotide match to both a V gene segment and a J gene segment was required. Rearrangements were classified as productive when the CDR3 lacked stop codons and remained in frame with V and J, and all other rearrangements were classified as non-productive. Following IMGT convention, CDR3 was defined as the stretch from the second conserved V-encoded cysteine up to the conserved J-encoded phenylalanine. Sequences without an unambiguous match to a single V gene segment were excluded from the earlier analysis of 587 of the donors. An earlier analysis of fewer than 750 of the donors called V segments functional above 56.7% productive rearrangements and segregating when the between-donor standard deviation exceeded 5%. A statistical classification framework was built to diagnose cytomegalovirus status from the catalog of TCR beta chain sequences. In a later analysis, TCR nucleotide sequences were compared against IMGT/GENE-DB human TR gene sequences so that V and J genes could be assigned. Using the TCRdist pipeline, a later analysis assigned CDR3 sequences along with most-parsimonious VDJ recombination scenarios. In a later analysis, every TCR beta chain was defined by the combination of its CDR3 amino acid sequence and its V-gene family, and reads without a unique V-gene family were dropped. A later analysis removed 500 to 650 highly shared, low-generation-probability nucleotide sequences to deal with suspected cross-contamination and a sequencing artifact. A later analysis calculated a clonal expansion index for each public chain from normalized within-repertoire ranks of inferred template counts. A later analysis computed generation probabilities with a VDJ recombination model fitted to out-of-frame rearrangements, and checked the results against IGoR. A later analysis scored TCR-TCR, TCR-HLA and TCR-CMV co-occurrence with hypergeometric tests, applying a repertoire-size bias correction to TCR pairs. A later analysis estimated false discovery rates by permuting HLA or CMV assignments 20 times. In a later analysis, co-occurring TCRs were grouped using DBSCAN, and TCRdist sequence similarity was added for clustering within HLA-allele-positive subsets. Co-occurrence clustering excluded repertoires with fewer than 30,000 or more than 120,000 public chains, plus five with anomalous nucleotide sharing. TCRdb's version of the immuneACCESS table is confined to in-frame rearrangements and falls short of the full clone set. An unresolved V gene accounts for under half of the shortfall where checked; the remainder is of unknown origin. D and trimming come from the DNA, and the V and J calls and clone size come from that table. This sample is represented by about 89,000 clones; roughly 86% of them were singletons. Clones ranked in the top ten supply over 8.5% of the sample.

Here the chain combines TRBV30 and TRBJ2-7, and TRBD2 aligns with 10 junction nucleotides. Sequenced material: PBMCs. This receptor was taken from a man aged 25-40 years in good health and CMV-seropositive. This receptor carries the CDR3 CAWSGIAGGREQYF. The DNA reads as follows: TGTGCCTGGAGTGGCATAGCGGGAGGTCGCGAGCAGTACTTC.